This entry concerns a single T cell receptor beta chain. This table comes from immunoSEQ multiplex PCR, and its TCRdb copy is limited to in-frame clones, with some not included. Here the sample spans some 410,000 clones, approximately 87% being singletons. The CDR3 has 18 residues. The V gene's germline CDR1 is MNHNS and CDR2 SASEGT. V shed 0 bases, J shed 4 bases, and the junction held 10 bases outside the gene matches. This sample stems from a study of blood T cell repertoires in COVID-19. Individuals drawn from 20 to 30 US areas were about 18 to 89 years old. Assignment of participants to cohorts was predicated upon participant-reported clinical history.

The sample consisted of PBMCs or T cells enriched from blood (not recorded which). The chain couples TRBV6-1 to TRBJ2-2; 8 bases line up with TRBD2. This receptor was obtained from a woman aged 30 to 39 with acute COVID-19. CDR3 coding DNA: TGTGCCAGCAGTGAAGCCCCCAACCCGGGGGGGCTCACCGGGGAGCTGTTTTTT. Translated, it gives CASSEAPNPGGLTGELFF.